What follows describes a single TCR beta chain. Which antigen it targets is not known. The record has no base qualities; no much larger clone is one base away. The method was RT-PCR. Sequencing took place on an Illumina HiSeq 2500. TCRdb trimmed the raw reads at Q25, called clones with MiXCR and kept productive beta chains. CDR3 protein sequences are deduplicated, and each keeps its most common genes and DNA. The sample data list more than 450,000 distinct CDR3 sequences, and around 11% of these were observed just once. 9.5% to 12% of the sample is taken by the ten largest. V drops 11 bases and J drops 3 bases, leaving 15 bases in between. The germline V gene specifies MNHNS as CDR1 and SASEGT as CDR2. Spanning cysteine to phenylalanine, the CDR3 consists of 13 amino acids. Just CDR3 DNA is preserved here, 39 bases in frame from base 1. The sample is drawn from a study of response to subunit inactivated influenza vaccine (dated by TCRdb to between 2017 and 2018). For the study in its entirety: Deep quantitative T cell receptor repertoire profiling was used in the study to track responses to a trivalent subunit inactivated influenza vaccine.

The paper as a whole reports these results and caveats: According to the authors, only a limited number of new T cells may be recruited by each seasonal influenza vaccination.

The same sample was also studied in work on T cells expressing NK-cell markers. In that second paper, the authors write: 5'RACE template switching, by which a universal primer site and unique molecular identifiers were added, was used to make TCR beta cDNA libraries. TCR beta-chain repertoires were profiled in sorted CD3+CD56+NKG2C+, CD3+CD56+NKG2C- and CD3+CD56-NKG2C+ T-cell subsets from several donors. Among the eight sequenced donors, seven were HCMV-seropositive and one was HCMV-seronegative. To restrict sorting to alphabetaTCR-expressing T cells, an anti-gammadeltaTCR antibody was added in several experiments. In six donors, the dominant CD3+CD56+NKG2C+ clonotypes ranked among the top 10 CD8+ clonotypes, making up roughly 1.0-7.5% of CD8+ T cells. Those dominant clonotypes were again the most abundant among CD3+CD56-NKG2C+ cells in several donors, at about 25-60.1%. It remained unclear whether the expanded NKG2C-expressing T cell clones were specific for HCMV antigens. Randomly selected healthy volunteers, three men and five women, were used as the eight sequenced donors. HCMV serostatus was determined by detecting HCMV-specific IgG in serum with a commercial ELISA kit. Ficoll density gradient centrifugation was used to isolate peripheral blood mononuclear cells from blood. For five or six donors, bulk peripheral blood T-cell repertoires were also sequenced from unsorted PBMC. cDNA synthesis was primed from the TCR beta constant segment and was followed by two successive PCR amplification steps. Libraries were sequenced as 2 x 150 bp reads on Illumina HiSeq 2000/2500, MiSeq or NextSeq. MIGEC was used to demultiplex reads and group reads by UMI, and MiTCR was used to assemble and quantify clonotypes. To exclude erroneous sequences, only TCR cDNA sequences supported by at least two reads were retained. Downstream repertoire analysis used the tcR package, and clonotypes were matched across fractions by CDR3 nucleotide sequence plus V segment. Antigen specificity was annotated against VDJdb with VDJmatch, allowing one amino acid substitution in CDR3.

The specimen was PBMCs from blood, collected on the day of vaccination. This clonotype was obtained from a man aged 50-60 years who received an inactivated influenza vaccine. Donor details come from another sample of the same person, matched by shared clones. The chain is made from TRBV6-1 and TRBJ2-3; perhaps TRBD2 is the D gene, with 6 bases matching. The DNA sequence reads TGTGCCGGACGGGCTAGCGCGACAGATACGCAGTATTTT. This yields the protein CAGRASATDTQYF.